This T cell receptor (beta chain) is from a study of shared clonotypes between healthy human individuals. Naive CD8 cells were CD45RO-negative, positively selected for CCR7, excluding terminally differentiated effector memory CD45RA+ cells. Donors were healthy HIV-negative adults without recently reported acute infections or vaccinations. Each sorted subset replicate got 200 ng genomic DNA, tens of thousands of genomes. Profiled with immunoSEQ multiplex PCR; TCRdb holds only in-frame clones, not every one. The data contain about 2.1 million clones, 80% to 95% of them singletons. Per germline, CDR1 SGHTS and CDR2 YDEGEE. V shed 6 bases and J shed 3 bases, with 14 bases lying between them. This CDR3 comprises 14 residues.

The sample consisted of naive CD8+ T cells from PBMCs. This chain connects TRBV5-8 to TRBJ2-3; a weak D match, TRBD1 (7 bases). The sequence was obtained from a man aged 18 to 30 in good health. Some clones in this sample may be carry-over from other donors' samples. The DNA of the CDR3 is TGTGCCAGCAACCAGGGGGGTTCGACAGATACGCAGTATTTT. Protein sequence: CASNQGGSTDTQYF.